The TCR beta chain described here comes from a study of blood T cell repertoires in COVID-19. At the level of the study: There were acute and convalescent COVID-19 samples, and they came from the United States, Italy and Spain. The analysed material was cDNA or gDNA that came from T cells, B-cell-depleted T cells, or PBMCs.

This clone was seen only once. Germline CDR1 SEHNR, CDR2 FQNEAQ (reference sequence). Between the trimmed V and J ends, which lost 5 bases and 7 bases, there was a span of 24 bases. There are 18 residues in the CDR3. Study processing details: Reference gene primer amplification yielded estimated nucleated cell counts. Measured with immunoSEQ multiplex PCR; TCRdb has only the in-frame clones, and not every one. The V and J calls and the clone size are those of that table, but D and trimming were determined from the DNA. Here the sample spans about 150,000 clones, around 85% being singletons. Sequencing used peripheral blood. This sequence originates from a woman aged 65 to 85 with acute or convalescent COVID-19. This chain uses TRBV7-9 with TRBJ2-6; unclear D gene. The CDR3 region is CASSPIASLLLGANVLTF. DNA for the CDR3: TGTGCCAGCAGCCCGATAGCTTCTCTCCTCCTAGGAGCCAACGTCCTGACTTTC. Together with reference TRBV7-9 and TRBJ2-6, the CDR3 gives the full variable domain: DTGVSQNPRHKITKRGQNVTFRCDPISEHNRLYWYRQTLGQGPEFLTYFQNEAQLEKSRLLSDRFSAERPKGSFSTLEIQRTEQGDSAMYLCASSPIASLLLGANVLTFGAGSRLTVL.